One T cell receptor (beta chain) is described in this entry. Its target is not known. MiXCR, run by TCRdb on the 5' RACE reads, gives a single entry per CDR3 protein. This table has around 570,000 distinct CDR3 sequences, nearly 10% appearing once. The germline CDR1 and CDR2 sequences are DFQATT and SNEGSKA (reference sequence). CDR3 size: 17 residues. V was pared by 1 base and J by 1 base, with 18 bases between. This entry comes from a study of identical twins. Study-wide points: Models underestimated how often monozygotic twins shared out-of-frame TCR alpha.

Another study also made use of these data, one on yellow fever vaccine responses in identical twins. This second report adds: Vaccine-induced T cell responses in twins were reportedly observed to appear partly convergent, partly personalized.

This chain links TRBV20-1 with TRBJ2-3, with D perhaps TRBD1 (6 bases). The receptor's source is a woman younger than 35 in good health. The sample was PBMCs. In DNA form, the CDR3 reads TGCAGTGCTAGAGTTCCCGGAACAGGGCTGGGCACAGATACGCAGTATTTT. Residues: CSARVPGTGLGTDTQYF.